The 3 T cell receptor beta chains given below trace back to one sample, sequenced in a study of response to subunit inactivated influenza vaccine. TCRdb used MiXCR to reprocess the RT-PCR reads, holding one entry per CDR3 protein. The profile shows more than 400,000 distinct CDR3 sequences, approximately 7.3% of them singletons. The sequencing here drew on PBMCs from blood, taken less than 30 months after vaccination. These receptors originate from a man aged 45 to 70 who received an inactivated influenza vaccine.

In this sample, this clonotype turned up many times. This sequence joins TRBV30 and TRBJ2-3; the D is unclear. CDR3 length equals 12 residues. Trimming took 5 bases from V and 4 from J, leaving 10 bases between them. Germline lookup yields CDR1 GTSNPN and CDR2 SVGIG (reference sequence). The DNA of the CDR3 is TGTGCCTGGTGGAGCGCTGCAGATACGCAGTATTTT. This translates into CAWWSAADTQYF.

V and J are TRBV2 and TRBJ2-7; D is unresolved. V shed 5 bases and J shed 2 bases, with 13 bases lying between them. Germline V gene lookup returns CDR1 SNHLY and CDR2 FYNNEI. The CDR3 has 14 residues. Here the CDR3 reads CASSRGFGTYEQYF. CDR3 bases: TGTGCCAGCAGTAGAGGATTTGGAACCTACGAGCAGTACTTC.

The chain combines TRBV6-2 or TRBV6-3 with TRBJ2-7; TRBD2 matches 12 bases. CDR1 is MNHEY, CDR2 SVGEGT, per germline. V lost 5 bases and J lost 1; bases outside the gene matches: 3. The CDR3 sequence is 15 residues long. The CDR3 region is CASSDGLAGSYEQYF. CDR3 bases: TGTGCCAGCAGTGACGGACTAGCGGGGTCCTACGAGCAGTACTTC.